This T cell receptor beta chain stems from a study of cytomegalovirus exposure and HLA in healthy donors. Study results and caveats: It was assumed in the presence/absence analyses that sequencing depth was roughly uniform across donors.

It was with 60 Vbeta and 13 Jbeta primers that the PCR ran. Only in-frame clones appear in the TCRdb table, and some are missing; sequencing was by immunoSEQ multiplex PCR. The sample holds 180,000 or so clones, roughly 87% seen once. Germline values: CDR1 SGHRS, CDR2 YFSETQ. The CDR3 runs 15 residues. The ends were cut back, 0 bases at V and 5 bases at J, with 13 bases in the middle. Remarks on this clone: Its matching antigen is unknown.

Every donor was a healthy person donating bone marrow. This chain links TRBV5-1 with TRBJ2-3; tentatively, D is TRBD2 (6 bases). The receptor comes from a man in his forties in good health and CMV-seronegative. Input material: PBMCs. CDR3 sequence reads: CASSLAGTPEDTQYF. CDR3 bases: TGCGCCAGCAGCTTGGCCGGGACTCCCGAAGATACGCAGTATTTT.